This TCR beta chain originates from a study of blood T cell repertoires in COVID-19. Study-wide background: COVID-19 samples, acute and convalescent, were from the United States, Italy and Spain. T cells, B-cell-depleted T cells, or PBMCs provided the cDNA or gDNA that served as material.

The junction had 5 bases not matched to a gene; V was cut back by 3 bases and J by 6 bases. This CDR3 is 13 amino acids long. CDR1 is SGHNT, CDR2 YYREEE, per germline (reference sequence). How the authors handled the data: From reference gene primer amplification, estimates of nucleated cell counts were derived. Profiled with immunoSEQ multiplex PCR; TCRdb holds only in-frame clones, not every one. The V and J calls and clone size were taken over from that table, and D and trimming were inferred from the DNA. The table includes more than 85,000 clones, 82% detected once. This chain links TRBV5-4 with TRBJ1-2; 7 nucleotides align to TRBD1. Material for sequencing was peripheral blood. This clonotype originated in a man in his 70s with acute or convalescent COVID-19. CDR3 protein: CASSSGTADGYTF. The CDR3 bases are TGTGCCAGCAGCTCAGGGACAGCAGATGGCTACACCTTC.